These T cell receptor beta chains were read from a single sample in a study of beta chain features in type 1 diabetes. The protocol was immunoSEQ multiplex PCR, while the TCRdb copy is restricted to in-frame clones and leaves out a portion. This table holds some 240,000 clones, around 16% found once. Sequenced material: naive CD4+ T cells from blood. Every receptor here comes from a man aged 25 to 40 with type 1 diabetes. The CDR3 runs from the conserved cysteine through the conserved F or W. D genes are given only for firm matches. The size field is filled for only some rows; it gives once, few, many or a size class.

j_call,v_call,clone_size,d_call,cdr3_aa,cdr3_nt
TRBJ1-2,TRBV29-1,.,.,CSILDSGFVYGYTF,TGCAGCATCCTCGACTCCGGGTTCGTCTATGGCTACACCTTC
TRBJ2-3,TRBV27,.,.,CASSLYGTDTQYF,TGTGCCAGCAGTTTATATGGGACAGATACGCAGTATTTT
TRBJ2-7,TRBV7-2,.,TRBD2,CASSPSGRSSHEQYF,TGTGCCAGCAGCCCTAGCGGGAGGTCCTCGCACGAGCAGTACTTC
TRBJ2-1,TRBV28,.,.,CASSGPGLRYNEQFF,TGTGCCAGCAGTGGACCGGGACTCCGATACAATGAGCAGTTCTTC
TRBJ1-2,TRBV25-1,.,TRBD1,CASSDAGTGNYGYTF,TGTGCCAGCAGTGACGCCGGGACAGGCAACTATGGCTACACCTTC
TRBJ2-4,TRBV28,.,.,CASSSTTGSDIQYF,TGTGCCAGCAGTTCAACCACGGGATCAGACATTCAGTACTTC
TRBJ1-2,TRBV23-1,few,.,CASRGQGLYGYTF,TGCGCCAGCAGGGGGCAGGGCCTCTATGGCTACACCTTC
TRBJ2-7,TRBV27,.,.,CASSTGNVYEQYF,TGTGCCAGCAGTACAGGGAACGTCTACGAGCAGTACTTC
TRBJ2-7,TRBV25-1,.,TRBD1,CASSEFGTGIHEQYF,TGTGCCAGCAGTGAATTCGGGACAGGGATCCACGAGCAGTACTTC
TRBJ2-2,TRBV7-9,few,.,CASSPRDLNTGELFF,TGTGCCAGCAGCCCCCGGGACCTTAACACCGGGGAGCTGTTTTTT
TRBJ2-4,TRBV7-2,.,TRBD2,CASSNPAGYSKNIQYF,TGTGCCAGCAGCAACCCAGCGGGGTATAGCAAAAACATTCAGTACTTC
TRBJ2-4,TRBV4-3,.,.,CASSQDYPLIRHIQYF,TGCGCCAGCAGCCAAGATTACCCCCTGATTAGGCACATTCAGTACTTC
TRBJ2-1,TRBV27,.,.,CASSSFLKNHEQFF,TGTGCCAGCAGTTCATTCCTCAAGAATCATGAGCAGTTCTTC
TRBJ2-7,TRBV7-3,.,TRBD1,CASSSLTGAEQYF,TGTGCCAGCAGCTCCCTTACAGGGGCCGAGCAGTACTTC
TRBJ2-4,TRBV2,few,.,CASSGWEGIQYF,TGTGCCAGCAGTGGCTGGGAAGGCATTCAGTACTTC
TRBJ2-6,TRBV25-1,few,.,CATGQSGANVLTF,TGTGCCACAGGGCAGTCTGGGGCCAACGTCCTGACTTTC
TRBJ2-7,TRBV30,.,.,CAWSVAQSGAYEQYF,TGTGCCTGGAGTGTAGCGCAGTCGGGAGCTTACGAGCAGTACTTC
TRBJ2-1,TRBV28,few,.,CASRDNEQFF,TGTGCCAGCAGGGACAATGAGCAGTTCTTC
TRBJ2-2,TRBV7-7,.,.,CASSVGAVNTGELFF,TGTGCCAGCAGCGTTGGGGCGGTGAACACCGGGGAGCTGTTTTTT
TRBJ1-1,TRBV30,.,.,CAYTRHPNTEAFF,TGTGCCTACACCCGACATCCGAACACTGAAGCTTTCTTT
TRBJ2-7,TRBV18,few,.,CASSLPDGYEQYF,TGTGCCAGCTCACTACCGGACGGCTACGAGCAGTACTTC
TRBJ2-3,TRBV18,few,.,CASSPRESTDTQYF,TGTGCCAGCTCACCTCGGGAATCCACAGATACGCAGTATTTT
TRBJ1-1,TRBV7-9,.,.,CASSLTGEAFF,TGTGCCAGCAGCTTGACAGGAGAAGCTTTCTTT
TRBJ1-4,TRBV29-1,few,.,CSVKGTNEKLFF,TGCAGCGTTAAAGGGACCAATGAAAAACTGTTTTTT
TRBJ1-1,TRBV14,.,.,CASSEQANTEAFF,TGTGCCAGCAGCGAACAGGCGAACACTGAAGCTTTCTTT
TRBJ2-1,TRBV5-6,.,.,CASSPWTYNEQFF,TGTGCCAGCAGCCCATGGACTTACAATGAGCAGTTCTTC
TRBJ2-3,TRBV7-2,few,.,CASRRGVDTQYF,TGTGCCAGCAGACGAGGGGTGGATACGCAGTATTTT
TRBJ2-6,TRBV10-3,.,.,CAISELGSSGANVLTF,TGTGCCATCAGTGAGTTGGGCAGCTCTGGGGCCAACGTCCTGACTTTC
TRBJ1-1,TRBV11-2,few,.,CASSFGGNTEAFF,TGTGCCAGCAGCTTCGGCGGCAACACTGAAGCTTTCTTT
TRBJ2-3,TRBV15,.,.,CATSRVTPSTDTQYF,TGTGCCACCAGCAGAGTAACACCGAGCACAGATACGCAGTATTTT
TRBJ2-1,TRBV29-1,few,.,CSVLDLDSYYNEQFF,TGCAGCGTTCTGGATTTGGACAGTTACTACAATGAGCAGTTCTTC
TRBJ2-5,TRBV7-6,few,.,CASSLWPRETQYF,TGTGCCAGCAGCTTATGGCCCCGGGAGACCCAGTACTTC
TRBJ1-2,TRBV20-1,few,.,CSVGGGEGYTF,TGCAGTGTCGGAGGGGGAGAAGGCTACACCTTC
TRBJ2-3,TRBV19,few,TRBD1,CASSFQGAPDTQYF,TGTGCCAGTAGTTTCCAGGGGGCGCCGGATACGCAGTATTTT
TRBJ2-1,TRBV27,few,.,CASPSRWERNEQFF,TGTGCCAGCCCGTCTAGGTGGGAGCGCAATGAGCAGTTCTTC
TRBJ2-6,TRBV9,few,.,CASSVGAASGANVLTF,TGTGCCAGCAGCGTAGGGGCGGCCTCTGGGGCCAACGTCCTGACTTTC
TRBJ2-7,TRBV7-9,few,.,CASLEQAAPYEQYF,TGTGCCAGCCTAGAGCAGGCGGCTCCCTACGAGCAGTACTTC
TRBJ2-7,TRBV2,.,.,CASAPGTEQYF,TGTGCCAGCGCACCGGGCACCGAGCAGTACTTC
TRBJ2-1,TRBV13,few,.,CASSLGTNEQFF,TGTGCCAGCAGCTTAGGAACTAATGAGCAGTTCTTC
TRBJ2-7,TRBV6-5,.,.,CASSYSSTMGYEQYF,TGTGCCAGCAGTTACTCATCCACGATGGGCTACGAGCAGTACTTC
TRBJ1-1,TRBV7-9,few,.,CASSSDLPEAFF,TGTGCCAGCAGCTCAGATCTTCCTGAAGCTTTCTTT
TRBJ2-5,TRBV29-1,few,TRBD2,CSVLYPGLAGRETQYF,TGCAGCGTCTTATATCCGGGACTAGCGGGACGAGAGACCCAGTACTTC
TRBJ2-3,TRBV9,.,.,CASSEVTDTQYF,TGTGCCAGCAGCGAGGTCACAGATACGCAGTATTTT
TRBJ2-7,TRBV4-3,few,.,CASSQDAGTYEQYF,TGCGCCAGCAGCCAAGATGCGGGCACCTACGAGCAGTACTTC
TRBJ1-2,TRBV30,.,TRBD1,CACSLGRGRYYGYTF,TGTGCCTGTAGCCTCGGCAGGGGGCGGTACTATGGCTACACCTTC
TRBJ2-3,TRBV4-1,few,TRBD2,CASSQVAGATPDTQYF,TGCGCCAGCAGCCAAGTAGCGGGAGCGACCCCAGATACGCAGTATTTT
TRBJ2-1,TRBV7-8,.,.,CASTTDSSNSYNEQFF,TGTGCCAGCACCACGGACAGTAGCAACTCCTACAATGAGCAGTTCTTC
TRBJ2-5,TRBV4-1,.,.,CASSTRGEVETQYF,TGCGCCAGCAGCACTAGAGGGGAAGTGGAGACCCAGTACTTC
TRBJ1-2,TRBV7-9,few,.,CASSRQGPHGYTF,TGTGCCAGCAGCCGTCAGGGTCCTCATGGCTACACCTTC
TRBJ2-1,TRBV29-1,few,.,CSVSTSRGTVNEQFF,TGCAGCGTTTCGACTAGTCGGGGTACGGTCAATGAGCAGTTCTTC
TRBJ2-3,TRBV14,few,.,CASSQGYGRGTDTQYF,TGTGCCAGCAGCCAAGGCTACGGCCGAGGCACAGATACGCAGTATTTT
TRBJ2-7,TRBV18,few,.,CASSLGYEQYF,TGTGCCAGCTCACTGGGCTACGAGCAGTACTTC